A selection of T cell receptor beta chains follows, all from one sample in a study of cytomegalovirus exposure and HLA in healthy donors. This table comes from immunoSEQ multiplex PCR, and its TCRdb copy is limited to in-frame clones, with some not included. The sample has about 170,000 clones. What was sequenced was PBMCs. These receptor sequences come from a woman in her sixties or seventies in good health and CMV-seronegative. Each CDR3 is given with its conserved first and last residue. Each record gives: V gene, J gene, D gene, CDR3 DNA, CDR3 protein. The D gene is left open where the match is weak.

V: TRBV10-1; J: TRBJ1-3; D: .; DNA: TGCGCCAGCAGTGATCCTCGGTCTGGAAACACCATATATTTT; CDR3: CASSDPRSGNTIYF
V: TRBV19; J: TRBJ1-4; D: .; DNA: TGTGCCAGTAGTATGGGCCGGATCTTGCGTGGTAATGAAAAACTGTTTTTT; CDR3: CASSMGRILRGNEKLFF
V: TRBV19; J: TRBJ1-2; D: TRBD1; DNA: TGTGCCAGTAGTATCGGGACAGGGGGCGTTGGCTACACCTTC; CDR3: CASSIGTGGVGYTF
V: TRBV4-3; J: TRBJ2-5; D: TRBD2; DNA: TGCGCCAGCAGCCAAGGAAGTACTAGCGGGGCTCAAGAGACCCAGTACTTC; CDR3: CASSQGSTSGAQETQYF
V: TRBV5-1; J: TRBJ1-5; D: TRBD1; DNA: TGCGCCAGCAGCCCAGGGGGCGCTGGCAATCAGCCCCAGCATTTT; CDR3: CASSPGGAGNQPQHF
V: TRBV9; J: TRBJ1-5; D: TRBD1; DNA: TGTGCCAGCAGCGTATCGGGACAGGGGGACCGGCCCCAGCATTTT; CDR3: CASSVSGQGDRPQHF
V: TRBV7-3; J: TRBJ2-1; D: TRBD2; DNA: TGTGCCAGCAGCTCCTCCGGGACTATCGTCAATGAGCAGTTCTTC; CDR3: CASSSSGTIVNEQFF
V: TRBV7-9; J: TRBJ1-1; D: .; DNA: TGTGCCAGCAGCCCCCGAGGGGGTGGGAACACTGAAGCTTTCTTT; CDR3: CASSPRGGGNTEAFF
V: TRBV15; J: TRBJ2-7; D: .; DNA: TGTGCCACCAGGGATAATAGGCGGGATACCTACGAGCAGTACTTC; CDR3: CATRDNRRDTYEQYF
V: TRBV5-1; J: TRBJ2-7; D: TRBD1; DNA: TGCGCCAGCAGCTTGGCCGGGACAGGGGCCTACGAGCAGTACTTC; CDR3: CASSLAGTGAYEQYF
V: TRBV30; J: TRBJ2-7; D: .; DNA: TGTGCCTGGACCGCTAACTACGAGCAGTACTTC; CDR3: CAWTANYEQYF
V: TRBV9; J: TRBJ2-5; D: .; DNA: TGTGCCAGCAGCGCCGAAGAGACCCAGTACTTC; CDR3: CASSAEETQYF
V: TRBV18; J: TRBJ1-2; D: TRBD1; DNA: TGTGCCAGCTCACCACCGACAGGGCGGAACTATGGCTACACCTTC; CDR3: CASSPPTGRNYGYTF
V: TRBV4-3; J: TRBJ2-7; D: .; DNA: TGCGCCAGCAGCCTCGCGGTTGGGGCTTCCTACGAGCAGTACTTC; CDR3: CASSLAVGASYEQYF
V: TRBV9; J: TRBJ1-2; D: TRBD1; DNA: TGTGCCAGCAGCGCAGGGGGTAGCTATGGCTACACCTTC; CDR3: CASSAGGSYGYTF
V: TRBV10-3; J: TRBJ1-6; D: TRBD1; DNA: TGTGCCATCAGTGCCTGGGACAGGGAAGATTCACCCCTCCACTTT; CDR3: CAISAWDREDSPLHF
V: TRBV5-1; J: TRBJ2-5; D: TRBD2; DNA: TGCGCCAGCAGCTTGACTAGCGGGGTACAAGAGACCCAGTACTTC; CDR3: CASSLTSGVQETQYF
V: TRBV2; J: TRBJ2-1; D: .; DNA: TGTGCCAGCAGTGAACAGTCAAATGAGCAGTTCTTC; CDR3: CASSEQSNEQFF
V: TRBV5-5; J: TRBJ1-3; D: .; DNA: TGTGCCAGCAGCTTGGCCCCCGGGGTTGGGTCTGGAAACACCATATATTTT; CDR3: CASSLAPGVGSGNTIYF
V: TRBV23-1; J: TRBJ1-1; D: .; DNA: TGCGCCAGCAGTCAACAGGACACTGAAGCTTTCTTT; CDR3: CASSQQDTEAFF
V: TRBV2; J: TRBJ1-5; D: TRBD1; DNA: TGTGCCAGCAGTGCACAGGGGTCCCATCAGCCCCAGCATTTT; CDR3: CASSAQGSHQPQHF
V: TRBV11-1; J: TRBJ1-1; D: .; DNA: TGTGCCAGCAGCTTTCAGGGGAAAGGCACTGAAGCTTTCTTT; CDR3: CASSFQGKGTEAFF
V: TRBV7-2; J: TRBJ1-2; D: TRBD1; DNA: TGTGCCAGCAGCTTACAGACAGGGGAACACTATGGCTACACCTTC; CDR3: CASSLQTGEHYGYTF
V: TRBV6-5; J: TRBJ1-2; D: .; DNA: TGTGCCAGCAGTTACCGGACAGACTATGGCTACACCTTC; CDR3: CASSYRTDYGYTF
V: TRBV20-1; J: TRBJ2-7; D: .; DNA: TGCAGTGCTCGGAGAGACTACGAGCAGTACTTC; CDR3: CSARRDYEQYF
V: TRBV9; J: TRBJ2-5; D: TRBD2; DNA: TGTGCCAGCAGCTTAATAGCGGGGGATCCGACCCAGTACTTC; CDR3: CASSLIAGDPTQYF
V: TRBV6-4; J: TRBJ1-1; D: .; DNA: TGTGCCAGCAGCCTTGAGGCCGGTGGCACTGAAGCTTTCTTT; CDR3: CASSLEAGGTEAFF
V: TRBV18; J: TRBJ2-3; D: .; DNA: TGTGCCAGCTCACCGGACAGTTCTAGCACAGATACGCAGTATTTT; CDR3: CASSPDSSSTDTQYF
V: TRBV5-8; J: TRBJ1-5; D: TRBD1; DNA: TGTGCCAGCACCACGGCGGGACAGGGGACTCAGCCCCAGCATTTT; CDR3: CASTTAGQGTQPQHF
V: TRBV7-3; J: TRBJ2-1; D: .; DNA: TGTGCCAGCAGCTTGACCGGGGGACCTTACAATGAGCAGTTCTTC; CDR3: CASSLTGGPYNEQFF
V: TRBV7-8; J: TRBJ2-7; D: .; DNA: TGTGCCAGCAGCCAAACTAGGGACATTTACGAGCAGTACTTC; CDR3: CASSQTRDIYEQYF